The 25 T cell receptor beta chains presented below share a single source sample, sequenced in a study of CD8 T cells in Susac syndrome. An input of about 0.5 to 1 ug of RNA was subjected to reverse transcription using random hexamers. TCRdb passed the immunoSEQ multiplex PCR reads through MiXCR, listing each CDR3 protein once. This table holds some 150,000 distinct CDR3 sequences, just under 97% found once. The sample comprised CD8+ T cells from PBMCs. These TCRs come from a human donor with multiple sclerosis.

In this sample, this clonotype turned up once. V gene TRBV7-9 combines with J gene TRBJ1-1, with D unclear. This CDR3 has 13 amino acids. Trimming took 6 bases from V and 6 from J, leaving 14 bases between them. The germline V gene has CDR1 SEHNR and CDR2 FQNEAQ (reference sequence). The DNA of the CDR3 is TGTGCCAGCAGGCGGGAAGGAGAGGCTGAAGCTTTCTTT. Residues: CASRREGEAEAFF.

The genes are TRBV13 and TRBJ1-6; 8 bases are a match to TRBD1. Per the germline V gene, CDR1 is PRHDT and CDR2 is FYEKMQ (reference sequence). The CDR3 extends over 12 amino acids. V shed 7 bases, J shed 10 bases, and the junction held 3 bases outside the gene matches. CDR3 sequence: CASTGQGSPLHF. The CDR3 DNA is TGTGCCAGCACCGGACAGGGCTCACCCCTCCACTTT. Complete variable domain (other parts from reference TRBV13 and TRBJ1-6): AAGVIQSPRHLIKEKRETATLKCYPIPRHDTVYWYQQGPGQDPQFLISFYEKMQSDKGSIPDRFSAQQFSDYHSELNMSSLELGDSALYFCASTGQGSPLHFGNGTRLTVT.

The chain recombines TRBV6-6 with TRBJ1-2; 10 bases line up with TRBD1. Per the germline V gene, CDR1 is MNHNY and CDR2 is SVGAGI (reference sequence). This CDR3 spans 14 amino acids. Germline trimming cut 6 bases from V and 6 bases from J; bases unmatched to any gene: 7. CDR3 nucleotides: TGTGCCAGCAGCCTGGGACAGGGGCTGCATGGCTACACCTTC. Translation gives CASSLGQGLHGYTF.

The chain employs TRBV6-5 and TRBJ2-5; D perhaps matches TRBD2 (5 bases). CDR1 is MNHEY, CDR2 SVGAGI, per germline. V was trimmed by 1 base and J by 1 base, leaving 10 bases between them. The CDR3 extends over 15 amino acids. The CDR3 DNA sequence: TGTGCCAGCAGTTACTTCGGAGAGGGCCAAGAGACCCAGTACTTC. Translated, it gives CASSYFGEGQETQYF.

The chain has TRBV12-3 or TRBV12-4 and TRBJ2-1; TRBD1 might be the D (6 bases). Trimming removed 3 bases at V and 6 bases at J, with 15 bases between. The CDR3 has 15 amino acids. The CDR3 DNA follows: TGTGCCAGCAGTTTGTGGACAGCTCTACGCAATGAGCAGTTCTTC. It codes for CASSLWTALRNEQFF.

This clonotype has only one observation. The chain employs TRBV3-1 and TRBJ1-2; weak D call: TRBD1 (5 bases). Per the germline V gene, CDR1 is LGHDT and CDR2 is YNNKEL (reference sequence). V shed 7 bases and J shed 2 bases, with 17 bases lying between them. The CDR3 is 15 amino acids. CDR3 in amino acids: CASTPGFDSNYGYTF. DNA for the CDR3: TGTGCCAGCACCCCAGGATTTGACAGCAACTATGGCTACACCTTC.

CDR3 in amino acids: CASSLDGSTRGETQYF. DNA of the CDR3: TGTGCCAGCAGCTTAGATGGGAGCACCCGGGGGGAGACCCAGTACTTC. The rearrangement uses TRBV7-9 and TRBJ2-5; TRBD2 is a possible D gene (6 bases). The CDR3 length is 16 residues. The germline V gene encodes CDR1 SEHNR and CDR2 FQNEAQ (reference sequence). V was shortened by 1 base and J by 5 bases, with 17 bases between the two germline ends.

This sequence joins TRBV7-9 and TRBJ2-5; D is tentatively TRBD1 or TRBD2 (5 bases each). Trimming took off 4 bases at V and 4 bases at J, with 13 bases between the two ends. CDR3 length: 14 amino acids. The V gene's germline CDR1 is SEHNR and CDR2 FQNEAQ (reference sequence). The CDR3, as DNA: TGTGCCAGCAGCTCCCAAGGGGAGAGAGAGACCCAGTACTTC. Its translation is CASSSQGERETQYF.

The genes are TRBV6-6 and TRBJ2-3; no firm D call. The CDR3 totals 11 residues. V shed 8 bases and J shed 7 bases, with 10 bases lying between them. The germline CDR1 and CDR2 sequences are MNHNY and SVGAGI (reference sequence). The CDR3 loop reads CASRTSNTQYF. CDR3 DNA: TGTGCCAGCCGAACGTCAAATACGCAGTATTTT.

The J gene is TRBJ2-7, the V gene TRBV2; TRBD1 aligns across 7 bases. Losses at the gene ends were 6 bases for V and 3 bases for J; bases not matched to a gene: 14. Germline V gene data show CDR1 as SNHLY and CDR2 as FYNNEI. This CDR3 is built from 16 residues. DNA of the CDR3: TGTGCCAGCAGGGGGACAGTCGAGATGATTGACTACGAGCAGTACGTC. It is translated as CASRGTVEMIDYEQYV.

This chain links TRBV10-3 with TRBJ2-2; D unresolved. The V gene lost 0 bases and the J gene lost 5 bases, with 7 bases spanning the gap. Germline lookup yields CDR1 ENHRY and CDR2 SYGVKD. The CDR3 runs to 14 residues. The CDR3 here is CAISESPGTGELFF. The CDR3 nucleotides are TGTGCCATCAGTGAGTCACCGGGTACCGGGGAGCTGTTTTTT.

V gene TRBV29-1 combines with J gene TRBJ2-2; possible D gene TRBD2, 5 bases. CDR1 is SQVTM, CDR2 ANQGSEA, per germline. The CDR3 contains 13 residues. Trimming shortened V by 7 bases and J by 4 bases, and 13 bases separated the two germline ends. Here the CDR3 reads CSAGLVGTGELFF. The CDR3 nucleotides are TGCAGCGCGGGGTTAGTAGGCACCGGGGAGCTGTTTTTT.

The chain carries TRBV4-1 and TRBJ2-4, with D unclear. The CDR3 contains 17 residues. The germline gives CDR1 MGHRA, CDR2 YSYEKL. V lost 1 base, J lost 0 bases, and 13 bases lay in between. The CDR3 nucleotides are TGCGCCAGCAGCCAAGGACCACAGCGACTAGCCAAAAACATTCAGTACTTC. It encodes CASSQGPQRLAKNIQYF.

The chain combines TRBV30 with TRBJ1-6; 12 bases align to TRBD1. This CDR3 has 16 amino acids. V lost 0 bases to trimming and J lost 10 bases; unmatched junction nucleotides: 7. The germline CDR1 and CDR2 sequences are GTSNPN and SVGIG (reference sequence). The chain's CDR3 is CAWSVWDRGRRSPLHF. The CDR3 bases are TGTGCCTGGAGTGTATGGGACAGGGGGCGAAGATCACCCCTCCACTTT.

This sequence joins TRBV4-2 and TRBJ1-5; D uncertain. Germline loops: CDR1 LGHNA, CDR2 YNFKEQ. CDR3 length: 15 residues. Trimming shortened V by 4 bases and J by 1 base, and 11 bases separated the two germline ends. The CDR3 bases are TGTGCCAGCAGCCCACGGTCCAAGAGCAATCAGCCCCAGCATTTT. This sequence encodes CASSPRSKSNQPQHF.

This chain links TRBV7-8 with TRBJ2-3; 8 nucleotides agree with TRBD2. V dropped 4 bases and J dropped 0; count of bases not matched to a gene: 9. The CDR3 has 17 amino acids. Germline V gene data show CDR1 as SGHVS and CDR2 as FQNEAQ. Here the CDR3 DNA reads TGTGCCAGCAGCTCTTCTAAGCGGGGGCCTAGCACAGATACGCAGTATTTT. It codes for CASSSSKRGPSTDTQYF.

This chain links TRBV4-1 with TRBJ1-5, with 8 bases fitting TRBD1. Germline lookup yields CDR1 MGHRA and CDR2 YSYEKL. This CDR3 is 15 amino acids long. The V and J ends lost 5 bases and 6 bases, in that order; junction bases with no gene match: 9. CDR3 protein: CASSYGQGEGQPQHF. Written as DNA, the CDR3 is TGCGCCAGCAGCTACGGACAGGGTGAAGGTCAGCCCCAGCATTTT.

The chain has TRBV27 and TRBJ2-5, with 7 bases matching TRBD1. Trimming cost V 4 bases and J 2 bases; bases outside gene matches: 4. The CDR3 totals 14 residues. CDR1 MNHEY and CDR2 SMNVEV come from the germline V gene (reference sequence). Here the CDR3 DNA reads TGTGCCAGCAGTTCCGACAGGGATCAAGAGACCCAGTACTTC. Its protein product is CASSSDRDQETQYF.

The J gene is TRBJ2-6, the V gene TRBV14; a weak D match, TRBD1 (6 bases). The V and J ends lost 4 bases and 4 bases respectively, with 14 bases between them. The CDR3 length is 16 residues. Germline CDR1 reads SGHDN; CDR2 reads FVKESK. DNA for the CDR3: TGTGCCAGCAGCCCCGGACAGCTTAGGGGGGCCAACGTCCTGACTTTC. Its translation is CASSPGQLRGANVLTF.

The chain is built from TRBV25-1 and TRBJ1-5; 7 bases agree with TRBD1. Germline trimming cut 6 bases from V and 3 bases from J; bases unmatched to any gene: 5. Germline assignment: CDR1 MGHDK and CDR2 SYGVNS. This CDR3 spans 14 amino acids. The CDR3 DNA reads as TGTGCCAGCAGCGTTACAGGGGACAATCAGCCCCAGCATTTT. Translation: CASSVTGDNQPQHF.

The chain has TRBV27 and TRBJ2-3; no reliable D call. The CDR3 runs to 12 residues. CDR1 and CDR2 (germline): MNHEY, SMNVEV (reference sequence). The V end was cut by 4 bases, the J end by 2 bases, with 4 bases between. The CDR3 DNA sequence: TGTGCCAGCAGTTACAACACAGATACGCAGTATTTT. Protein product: CASSYNTDTQYF.

The CDR3 region is CRRGSYEQYV. The CDR3 region has the DNA TGCAGGCGGGGGTCCTACGAGCAGTACGTC. J is TRBJ2-7 and V is TRBV20-1; 7 nucleotides agree with TRBD2. Germline values: CDR1 DFQATT, CDR2 SNEGSKA (reference sequence). The CDR3 runs 10 residues.

CDR3 coding DNA: TGCAGTGCTAGTACATTACTCACGTCGGGCAATCAGCCCCAGCATTTT. This encodes CSASTLLTSGNQPQHF. The chain couples TRBV20-1 to TRBJ1-5; D gene ambiguous. Trimming stripped 3 bases from V and 2 bases from J, with 17 bases between. The CDR3 spans 16 residues. The germline CDR1 and CDR2 sequences are DFQATT and SNEGSKA (reference sequence).

The CDR3 nucleotides are TGTGCCAGCAGCTCAATATCTAGCGGGGGGGTTTACAATGAGCAGTTCTTC. This gives the protein CASSSISSGGVYNEQFF. The chain links TRBV7-9 to TRBJ2-1; 12 positions match TRBD2. This CDR3 has 17 amino acids. The junction had 8 bases not matched to a gene; V was cut back by 4 bases and J by 4 bases. CDR1 is SEHNR and CDR2 is FQNEAQ in the germline V gene (reference sequence).

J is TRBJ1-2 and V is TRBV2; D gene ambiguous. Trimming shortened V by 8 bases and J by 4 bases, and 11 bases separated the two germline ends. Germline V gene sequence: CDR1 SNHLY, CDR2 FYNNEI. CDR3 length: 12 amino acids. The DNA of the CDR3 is TGTGCCAGCTGTCGGACGCTCTATGGCTACACCTTC. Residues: CASCRTLYGYTF.